These 10 T cell receptor beta chains originate from one sample sequenced in a study of patients and donors after allogeneic stem cell transplantation. TCRdb called the RT-PCR reads again in MiXCR, with one record for every CDR3 protein. The repertoire includes about 960,000 distinct CDR3 sequences, approximately 18% of them detected once, and under 6.5% sits in the top ten. Sequencing was carried out using blood, either unsorted or a sorted T cell fraction (not recorded which). These receptors were collected from a human donor who was either an allogeneic HSCT recipient or a stem cell or donor lymphocyte infusion donor (not recorded which). It is not recorded whose cells these are; they may come from a transplant donor.

V is TRBV5-1 and J is TRBJ2-2; D may be TRBD2 (5 bases). V was pared by 1 base and J by 6 bases, with 10 bases between. The CDR3 is 14 amino acids. CDR1 and CDR2 (germline): SGHRS, YFSETQ. DNA of the CDR3: TGCGCCAGCAGCTTGTTACCGGGGTCCGGGGAGCTGTTTTTT. Translation gives CASSLLPGSGELFF.

This clonotype was recorded many times. The chain couples TRBV5-6 to TRBJ1-5; no clear D gene. The CDR3 totals 16 residues. Germline lookup yields CDR1 SGHDT and CDR2 YYEEEE. Between the trimmed V and J ends, which lost 2 bases and 2 bases, there was a span of 14 bases. The CDR3 DNA follows: TGTGCCAGCAGCTTCCACGGTGTTACGGGCAATCAGCCCCAGCATTTT. This codes for CASSFHGVTGNQPQHF. Drawing the rest from reference TRBV5-6 and TRBJ1-5, the complete variable domain is DAGVTQSPTHLIKTRGQQVTLRCSPKSGHDTVSWYQQALGQGPQFIFQYYEEEERQRGNFPDRFSGHQFPNYSSELNVNALLLGDSALYLCASSFHGVTGNQPQHFGDGTRLSIL.

This chain connects TRBV6-4 to TRBJ1-2; a possible D gene is TRBD1 (5 bases). The CDR3 runs 14 residues. From germline, CDR1 is MRHNA and CDR2 SNTAGT. The germline V and J ends were trimmed by 6 bases and 0 bases, with 11 bases remaining between them. The CDR3 nucleotides read TGTGCCAGCAGACTTTCGGACACTAACTATGGCTACACCTTC. Its translation is CASRLSDTNYGYTF.

There are a few counts of this clonotype. The genes are TRBV7-6 and TRBJ2-1; TRBD2 is a possible D gene (5 bases). The CDR3 contains 14 residues. The V gene lost 5 bases and the J gene lost 8 bases, with 16 bases spanning the gap. Germline values: CDR1 SGHVS, CDR2 FNYEAQ. DNA for the CDR3: TGTGCCAGCAGCCCCCACGAGGGTAGAGATGAGCAGTTCTTC. As protein: CASSPHEGRDEQFF.

The chain is built from TRBV5-1 and TRBJ2-2; tentative D call: TRBD1 (5 bases). From germline, CDR1 is SGHRS and CDR2 YFSETQ. The CDR3 covers 15 residues. Trimming took 0 bases from V and 4 from J, leaving 10 bases between them. CDR3 in DNA: TGCGCCAGCAGCTTGGCCCTCCAGGGCACCGGGGAGCTGTTTTTT. This gives the protein CASSLALQGTGELFF.

CDR3 region: CASSRHVKETQYF. The CDR3 DNA is TGTGCCAGCAGTCGCCATGTGAAAGAGACCCAGTACTTC. The J gene is TRBJ2-5, the V gene TRBV6-1; D gene ambiguous. Trimming cost V 5 bases and J 3 bases, with 10 bases left between them. The CDR3 has 13 residues. Looked up from germline, CDR1 is MNHNS and CDR2 is SASEGT.

The chain has TRBV4-2 and TRBJ2-1; 13 nucleotides line up with TRBD2. The germline gives CDR1 LGHNA, CDR2 YNFKEQ. V shed 0 bases, J shed 1 base, and the junction held 6 bases outside the gene matches. The length of the CDR3 is 19 residues. CDR3 in amino acids: CASSQERTSGRASYNEQFF. The CDR3 region has the DNA TGTGCCAGCAGCCAAGAGAGGACTAGCGGGAGAGCGTCCTACAATGAGCAGTTCTTC.

This clonotype was counted many times. This chain uses TRBV29-1 with TRBJ1-2; weak D call: TRBD1 (5 bases). The V end was cut by 5 bases, the J end by 4 bases, with 17 bases between. This CDR3 is 14 amino acids long. Germline lookup yields CDR1 SQVTM and CDR2 ANQGSEA. The CDR3 DNA reads TGCAGCGTTCCAACCGGGACGGGGTTCTATGGCTACACCTTC. Protein: CSVPTGTGFYGYTF. Supplemented by reference TRBV29-1 and TRBJ1-2, the full variable domain reads SAVISQKPSRDICQRGTSLTIQCQVDSQVTMMFWYRQQPGQSLTLIATANQGSEATYESGFVIDKFPISRPNLTFSTLTVSNMSPEDSSIYLCSVPTGTGFYGYTFGSGTRLTVV.

This clonotype was seen only a few times. The chain employs TRBV12-3 or TRBV12-4 and TRBJ1-1; D possibly corresponds to TRBD1 (6 bases). This CDR3 is built from 14 residues. V lost 6 bases, J lost 0 bases, and 11 bases lay in between. The CDR3 sequence is CASRWTAMNTEAFF. CDR3 coding DNA: TGTGCCAGCAGGTGGACAGCCATGAACACTGAAGCTTTCTTT.

V is TRBV5-5 and J is TRBJ2-7, with D unresolved. Germline V gene lookup returns CDR1 SGHKS and CDR2 YYEKEE (reference sequence). The CDR3 length is 14 residues. The ends were cut back, 4 bases at V and 5 bases at J, with 16 bases in the middle. CDR3 protein: CASSLESVLHEQYF. The CDR3 DNA reads as TGTGCCAGCAGCCTAGAGAGCGTTTTGCACGAGCAGTACTTC.